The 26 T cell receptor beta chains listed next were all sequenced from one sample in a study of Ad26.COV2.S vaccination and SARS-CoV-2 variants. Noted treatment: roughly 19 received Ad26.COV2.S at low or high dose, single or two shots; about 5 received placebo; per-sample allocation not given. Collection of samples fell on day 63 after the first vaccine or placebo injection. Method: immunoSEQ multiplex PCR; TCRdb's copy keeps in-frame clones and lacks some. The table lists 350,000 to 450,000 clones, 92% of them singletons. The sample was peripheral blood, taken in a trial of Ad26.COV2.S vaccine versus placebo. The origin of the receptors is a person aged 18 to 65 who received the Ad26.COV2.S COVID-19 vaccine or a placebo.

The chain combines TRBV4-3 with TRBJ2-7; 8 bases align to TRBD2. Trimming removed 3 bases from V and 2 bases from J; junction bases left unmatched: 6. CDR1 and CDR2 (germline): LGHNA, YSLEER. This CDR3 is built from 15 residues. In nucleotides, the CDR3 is TGCGCCAGCAGCCAGACTAGCGTCGCACCCTACGAGCAGTACTTC. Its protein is CASSQTSVAPYEQYF.

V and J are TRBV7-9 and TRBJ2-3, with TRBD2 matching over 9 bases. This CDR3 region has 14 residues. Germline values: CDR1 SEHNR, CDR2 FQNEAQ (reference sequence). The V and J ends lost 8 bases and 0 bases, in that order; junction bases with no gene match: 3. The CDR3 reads CASLSGGSTDTQYF. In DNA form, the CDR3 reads TGTGCCAGCCTTAGCGGGGGAAGCACAGATACGCAGTATTTT.

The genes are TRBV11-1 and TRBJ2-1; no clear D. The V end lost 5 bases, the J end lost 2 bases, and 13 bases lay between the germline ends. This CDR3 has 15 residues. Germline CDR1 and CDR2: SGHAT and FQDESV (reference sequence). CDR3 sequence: CASSPWAATYNEQFF. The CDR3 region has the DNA TGTGCCAGCAGCCCCTGGGCGGCAACCTACAATGAGCAGTTCTTC. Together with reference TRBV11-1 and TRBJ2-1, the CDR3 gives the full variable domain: EAEVAQSPRYKITEKSQAVAFWCDPISGHATLYWYRQILGQGPELLVQFQDESVVDDSQLPKDRFSAERLKGVDSTLKIQPAELGDSAMYLCASSPWAATYNEQFFGPGTRLTVL.

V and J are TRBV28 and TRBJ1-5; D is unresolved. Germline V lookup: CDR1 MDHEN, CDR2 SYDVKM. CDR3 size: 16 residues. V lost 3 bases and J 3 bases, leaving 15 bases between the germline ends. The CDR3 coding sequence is TGTGCCAGCAGTTTCCCCCCCTTCGGTACCAATCAGCCCCAGCATTTT. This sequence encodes CASSFPPFGTNQPQHF.

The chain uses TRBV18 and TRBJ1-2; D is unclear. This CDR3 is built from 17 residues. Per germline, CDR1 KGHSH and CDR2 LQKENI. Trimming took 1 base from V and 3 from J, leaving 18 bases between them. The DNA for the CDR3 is TGTGCCAGCTCACCACTCCCACCTGGACGGCAGGACTATGGCTACACCTTC. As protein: CASSPLPPGRQDYGYTF.

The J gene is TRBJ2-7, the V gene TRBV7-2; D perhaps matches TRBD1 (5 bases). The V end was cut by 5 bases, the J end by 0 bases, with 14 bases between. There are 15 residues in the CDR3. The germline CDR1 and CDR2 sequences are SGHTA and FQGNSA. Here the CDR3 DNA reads TGTGCCAGCAGCCGGCAGGGAACCTCCTCCTACGAGCAGTACTTC. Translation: CASSRQGTSSYEQYF.

The CDR3 nucleotides are TGTGCCAGCAGCCGACTAGCGGGGGGGGTAGGAGATACGCAGTATTTT. As protein: CASSRLAGGVGDTQYF. The V and J genes are TRBV5-4 and TRBJ2-3; 14 bases align to TRBD2. With V trimmed by 4 bases and J by 5 bases, 6 bases remained unmatched. This CDR3 region has 16 residues. The V gene's germline CDR1 is SGHNT and CDR2 YYREEE (reference sequence).

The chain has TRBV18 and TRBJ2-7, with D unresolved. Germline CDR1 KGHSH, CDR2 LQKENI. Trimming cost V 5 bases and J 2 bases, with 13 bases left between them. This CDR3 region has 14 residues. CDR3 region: CASSRYEGAYEQYF. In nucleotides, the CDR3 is TGTGCCAGCTCAAGGTACGAAGGAGCCTACGAGCAGTACTTC.

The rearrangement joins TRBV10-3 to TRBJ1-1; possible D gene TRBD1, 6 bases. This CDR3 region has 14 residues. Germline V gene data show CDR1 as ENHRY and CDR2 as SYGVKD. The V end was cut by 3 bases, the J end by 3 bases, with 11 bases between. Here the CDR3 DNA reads TGTGCCATCAGTGAACAGGGTCAGCACACTGAAGCTTTCTTT. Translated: CAISEQGQHTEAFF.

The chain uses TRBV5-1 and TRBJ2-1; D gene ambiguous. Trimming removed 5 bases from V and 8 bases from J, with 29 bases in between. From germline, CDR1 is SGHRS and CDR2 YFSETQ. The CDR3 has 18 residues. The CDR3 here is CASRRVGLVKNKGYEQFF. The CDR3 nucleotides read TGCGCCAGCAGAAGGGTTGGGCTAGTAAAAAATAAGGGCTATGAGCAGTTCTTC. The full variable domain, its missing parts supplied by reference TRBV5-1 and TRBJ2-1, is KAGVTQTPRYLIKTRGQQVTLSCSPISGHRSVSWYQQTPGQGLQFLFEYFSETQRNKGNFPGRFSGRQFSNSRSEMNVSTLELGDSALYLCASRRVGLVKNKGYEQFFGPGTRLTVL.

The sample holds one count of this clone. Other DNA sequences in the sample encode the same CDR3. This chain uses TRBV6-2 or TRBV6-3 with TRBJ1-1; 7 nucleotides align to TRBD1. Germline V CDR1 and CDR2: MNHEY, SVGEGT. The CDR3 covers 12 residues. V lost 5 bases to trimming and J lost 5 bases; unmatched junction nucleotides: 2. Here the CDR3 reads CASSRQGTEAFF. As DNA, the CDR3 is TGTGCCAGCAGTCGACAGGGAACTGAAGCTTTCTTT.

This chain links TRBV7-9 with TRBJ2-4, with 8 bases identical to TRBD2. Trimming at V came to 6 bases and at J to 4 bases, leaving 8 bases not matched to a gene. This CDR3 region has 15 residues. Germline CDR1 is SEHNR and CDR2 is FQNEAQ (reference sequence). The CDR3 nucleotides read TGTGCCAGCAGGAGAGGTAGCGGGGAAAAAAACATTCAGTACTTC. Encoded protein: CASRRGSGEKNIQYF.

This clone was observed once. The CDR3 region has the DNA TGTGCCAGCAGCCGGTCGCAGGAAGCTTTCTTT. Translated, it gives CASSRSQEAFF. J is TRBJ1-1 and V is TRBV7-9; D unresolved. The CDR3 extends over 11 amino acids. V was cut by 5 bases and J by 8 bases, with 9 bases left in between. CDR1 and CDR2 (germline): SEHNR, FQNEAQ (reference sequence).

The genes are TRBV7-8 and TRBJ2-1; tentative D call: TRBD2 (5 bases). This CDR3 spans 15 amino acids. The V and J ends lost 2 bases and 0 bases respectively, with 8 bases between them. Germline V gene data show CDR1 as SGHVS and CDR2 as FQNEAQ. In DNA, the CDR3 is TGTGCCAGCAGCTTACGGGAAAGCTCCTACAATGAGCAGTTCTTC. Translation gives CASSLRESSYNEQFF.

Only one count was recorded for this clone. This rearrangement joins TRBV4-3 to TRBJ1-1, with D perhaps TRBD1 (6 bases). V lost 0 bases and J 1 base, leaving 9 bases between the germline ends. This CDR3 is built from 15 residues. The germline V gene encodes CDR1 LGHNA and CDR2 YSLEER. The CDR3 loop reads CASSQDTGQNTEAFF. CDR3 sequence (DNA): TGCGCCAGCAGCCAAGATACAGGGCAGAACACTGAAGCTTTCTTT.

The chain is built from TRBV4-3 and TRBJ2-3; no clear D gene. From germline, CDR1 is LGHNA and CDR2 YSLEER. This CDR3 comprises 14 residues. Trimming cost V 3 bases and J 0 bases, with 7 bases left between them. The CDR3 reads CASSHRSSTDTQYF. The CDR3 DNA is TGCGCCAGCAGCCATCGGTCTAGCACAGATACGCAGTATTTT.

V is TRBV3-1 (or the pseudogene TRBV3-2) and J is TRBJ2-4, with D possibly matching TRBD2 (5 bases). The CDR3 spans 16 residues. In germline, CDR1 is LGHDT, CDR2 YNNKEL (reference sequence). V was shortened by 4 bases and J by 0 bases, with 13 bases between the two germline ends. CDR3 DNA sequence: TGTGCCAGCAGCCCAAACTGGGAGAGAGCCAAAAACATTCAGTACTTC. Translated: CASSPNWERAKNIQYF.

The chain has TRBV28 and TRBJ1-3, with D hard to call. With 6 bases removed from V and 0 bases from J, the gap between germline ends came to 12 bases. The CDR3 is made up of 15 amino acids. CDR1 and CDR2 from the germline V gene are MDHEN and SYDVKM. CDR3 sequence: CASSLSRSSGNTIYF. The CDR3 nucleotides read TGTGCCAGCAGCCTCAGTCGATCCTCTGGAAACACCATATATTTT.

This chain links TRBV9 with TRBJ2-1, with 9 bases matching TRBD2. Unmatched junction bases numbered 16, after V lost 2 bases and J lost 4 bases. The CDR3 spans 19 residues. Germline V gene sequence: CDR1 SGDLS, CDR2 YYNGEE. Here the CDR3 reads CASSVAVAVASGAYNEQFF. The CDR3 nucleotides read TGTGCCAGCAGCGTGGCGGTAGCGGTCGCTAGCGGGGCATACAATGAGCAGTTCTTC. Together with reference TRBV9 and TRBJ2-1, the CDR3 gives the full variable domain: DSGVTQTPKHLITATGQRVTLRCSPRSGDLSVYWYQQSLDQGLQFLIQYYNGEERAKGNILERFSAQQFPDLHSELNLSSLELGDSALYFCASSVAVAVASGAYNEQFFGPGTRLTVL.

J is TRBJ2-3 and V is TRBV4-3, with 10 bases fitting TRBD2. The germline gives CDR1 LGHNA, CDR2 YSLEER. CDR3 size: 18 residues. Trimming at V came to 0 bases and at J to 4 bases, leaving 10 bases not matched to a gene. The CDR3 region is CASSQDLVSGGAPDTQYF. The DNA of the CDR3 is TGCGCCAGCAGCCAAGATCTAGTAAGCGGGGGGGCCCCAGATACGCAGTATTTT.

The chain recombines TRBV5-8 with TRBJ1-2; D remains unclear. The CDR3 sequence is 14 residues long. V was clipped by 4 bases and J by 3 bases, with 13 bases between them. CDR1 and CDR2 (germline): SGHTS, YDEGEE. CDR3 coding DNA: TGTGCCAGCAGCGCAAGGGAACTCTACTATGGCTACACCTTC. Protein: CASSARELYYGYTF.

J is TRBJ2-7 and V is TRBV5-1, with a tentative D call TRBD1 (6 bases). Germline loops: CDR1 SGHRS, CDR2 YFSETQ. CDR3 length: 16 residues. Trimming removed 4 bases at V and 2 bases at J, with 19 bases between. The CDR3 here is CASSPSLLQGPYEQYF. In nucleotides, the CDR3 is TGCGCCAGCAGCCCCAGTCTATTACAGGGCCCCTACGAGCAGTACTTC.

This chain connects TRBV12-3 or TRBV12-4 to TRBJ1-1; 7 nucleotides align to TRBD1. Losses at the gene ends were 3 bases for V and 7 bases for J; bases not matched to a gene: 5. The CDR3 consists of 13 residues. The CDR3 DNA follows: TGTGCCAGCAGTTTCGCAGGGGGAAGTGAAGCTTTCTTT. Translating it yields CASSFAGGSEAFF.

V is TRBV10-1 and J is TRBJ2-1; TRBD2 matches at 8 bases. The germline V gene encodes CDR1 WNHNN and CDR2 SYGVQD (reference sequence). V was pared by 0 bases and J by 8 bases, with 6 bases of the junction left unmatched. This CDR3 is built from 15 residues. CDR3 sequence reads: CASSESIPGGDEQFF. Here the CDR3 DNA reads TGCGCCAGCAGTGAGTCGATCCCGGGGGGGGATGAGCAGTTCTTC.

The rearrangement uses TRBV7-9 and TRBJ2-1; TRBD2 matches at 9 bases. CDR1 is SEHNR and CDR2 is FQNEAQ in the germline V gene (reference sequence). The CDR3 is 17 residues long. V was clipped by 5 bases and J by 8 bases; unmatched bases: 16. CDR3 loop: CASSKVLAGGTRDEQFF. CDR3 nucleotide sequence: TGTGCCAGCAGCAAAGTCCTCGCGGGGGGGACAAGGGATGAGCAGTTCTTC. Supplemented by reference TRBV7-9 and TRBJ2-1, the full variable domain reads DTGVSQNPRHKITKRGQNVTFRCDPISEHNRLYWYRQTLGQGPEFLTYFQNEAQLEKSRLLSDRFSAERPKGSFSTLEIQRTEQGDSAMYLCASSKVLAGGTRDEQFFGPGTRLTVL.

CDR3 protein: CASSQGPSGNTIYF. The CDR3 DNA reads TGTGCCAGCAGTCAGGGGCCCTCTGGAAACACCATATATTTT. The gene calls are TRBV28 and TRBJ1-3; D is perhaps TRBD1 (6 bases). CDR1 MDHEN and CDR2 SYDVKM come from the germline V gene. V was shortened by 5 bases and J by 0 bases, with 8 bases between the two germline ends. There are 14 residues in the CDR3.